One and the same sample provided the 5 T cell receptor beta chains below, sequenced in a study of human T cells and chemical hapten exposure. As to time point: patch test 1, 2 weeks after DPC sensitization. The sample's treatment: therapeutic diphenylcyclopropenone sensitization with weekly scalp DPC. Via MiXCR, TCRdb re-called the RACE reads, giving one row per CDR3 protein. The sample consists of about 380,000 distinct CDR3 sequences, nearly 5% of them appearing once. Sequenced here: whole blood, sampled in connection with sensitization to the hapten diphenylcyclopropenone (DPC). The receptor source for this set is a woman in her forties or fifties with alopecia areata. Some clones in this sample may be carry-over from other donors' samples.

This clonotype was found a few times. The J gene is TRBJ2-3, the V gene TRBV7-2; 12 positions agree with TRBD2. V was pared by 5 bases and J by 5 bases, with 5 bases of the junction left unmatched. The CDR3 extends over 15 amino acids. In germline, CDR1 is SGHTA, CDR2 FQGNSA. The CDR3 reads CASSPGLAGLDTQYF. CDR3 in DNA: TGTGCCAGCAGCCCGGGACTAGCGGGTCTAGATACGCAGTATTTT.

V gene TRBV5-4 combines with J gene TRBJ2-3; 10 bases are shared with TRBD2. The length of the CDR3 is 17 residues. Germline lookup yields CDR1 SGHNT and CDR2 YYREEE (reference sequence). Germline trimming cut 5 bases from V and 0 bases from J; bases unmatched to any gene: 9. The chain's CDR3 is CASRNRLAGPSTDTQYF. The CDR3 DNA sequence: TGTGCCAGCAGAAACCGACTAGCGGGTCCCAGCACAGATACGCAGTATTTT.

In this sample, this clonotype turned up many times. The CDR3 DNA reads TGTGCCAGCAGCTTGGACCGATCCCAGTCACGCACAGATACGCAGTATTTT. It yields the protein CASSLDRSQSRTDTQYF. The genes are TRBV5-4 and TRBJ2-3; no definite D call. Trimming left V 0 bases short and J 1 base short, with 15 bases between. Germline-derived CDR1 and CDR2 are SGHNT and YYREEE (reference sequence). There are 17 residues in the CDR3.

The table lists this clonotype with many counts. The V gene is TRBV7-2, the J gene TRBJ1-2; TRBD1 might be the D (5 bases). The CDR3 contains 13 residues. Germline CDR1 reads SGHTA; CDR2 reads FQGNSA. With 7 bases removed from V and 4 bases from J, the gap between germline ends came to 13 bases. The CDR3 DNA is TGTGCCAGCACCCGATTGGGGACCTATGGCTACACCTTC. Translating it yields CASTRLGTYGYTF. Filled out from reference TRBV7-2 and TRBJ1-2, the complete variable domain reads GAGVSQSPSNKVTEKGKDVELRCDPISGHTALYWYRQSLGQGLEFLIYFQGNSAPDKSGLPSDRFSAERTGGSVSTLTIQRTQQEDSAVYLCASTRLGTYGYTFGSGTRLTVV.

This clonotype was seen a handful of times. The chain uses TRBV4-3 and TRBJ2-1; D might be TRBD1 (6 bases). CDR1 and CDR2 (germline): LGHNA, YSLEER. V was cut by 0 bases and J by 6 bases, with 6 bases left in between. The CDR3 covers 13 residues. The CDR3 loop is CASSQETGNEQFF. The CDR3, as DNA: TGCGCCAGCAGCCAAGAGACAGGCAATGAGCAGTTCTTC.